A single sample gave rise to the 28 T cell receptor beta chains below, sequenced in a study of CD8+ T cells in alopecia areata. TCR sequencing used cDNA made by reverse transcription of extracted RNA. This table comes from immunoSEQ multiplex PCR, and its TCRdb copy is limited to in-frame clones, with some not included. The table shows some 180,000 clones, with 40% to 55% occurring only once. Treatment meaning: oral pan-JAK inhibitor, 5-10 mg twice daily. The sample consisted of CD8+ T cells sorted from blood, taken between weeks 51 and 54, from a patient treated with tofacitinib. These receptors all stem from a human donor with alopecia areata.

V and J are TRBV6-5 and TRBJ2-2, with D possibly called TRBD1 or TRBD2 (5 bases each). Germline CDR1 is MNHEY and CDR2 is SVGAGI. The CDR3 runs to 15 residues. V gave up 0 bases and J gave up 4 bases, with 9 bases separating them. The CDR3: CASSYSPGLTGELFF. Written as DNA, the CDR3 is TGTGCCAGCAGTTACTCGCCGGGGCTCACCGGGGAGCTGTTTTTT.

J is TRBJ1-6 and V is TRBV30; 7 positions match TRBD1. The V gene end was trimmed by 5 bases and the J gene end by 7 bases; junction bases not matched to a gene: 5. The CDR3 runs 13 residues. Germline CDR1 and CDR2: GTSNPN and SVGIG (reference sequence). The CDR3 loop reads CAWGSGGNSPLHF. CDR3 in DNA: TGTGCCTGGGGCTCAGGGGGAAATTCACCCCTCCACTTT.

CDR3 coding DNA: TGTGCCAGCAGGGTCGCCAGGGGTCTATACGAGCAGTACTTC. Residues: CASRVARGLYEQYF. This sequence joins TRBV6-1 and TRBJ2-7; tentatively, D is TRBD1 (6 bases). This CDR3 has 14 amino acids. V lost 6 bases, J lost 4 bases, and 16 bases lay in between. From germline, CDR1 is MNHNS and CDR2 SASEGT.

This chain connects TRBV7-9 to TRBJ2-5, with D maybe TRBD2 (7 bases). CDR1 SEHNR and CDR2 FQNEAQ come from the germline V gene (reference sequence). This CDR3 contains 17 residues. The germline V and J ends were trimmed by 5 bases and 1 base, with 20 bases remaining between them. CDR3 sequence: CASSPELGGGLQETQYF. The CDR3 DNA reads as TGTGCCAGCAGCCCCGAATTAGGGGGGGGTCTCCAAGAGACCCAGTACTTC.

The chain has TRBV5-1 and TRBJ2-3; D ambiguous. CDR1 is SGHRS and CDR2 is YFSETQ in the germline V gene. The CDR3 is made up of 15 amino acids. Trimming took 1 base from V and 1 from J, leaving 10 bases between them. Here the CDR3 DNA reads TGCGCCAGCAGCTTGAGACTCTTAGGCACAGATACGCAGTATTTT. This gives the protein CASSLRLLGTDTQYF.

The rearrangement joins TRBV15 to TRBJ1-6; 12 bases agree with TRBD1. This CDR3 is 16 amino acids long. Germline loops: CDR1 LNHNV, CDR2 YYDKDF (reference sequence). V was pared by 5 bases and J by 7 bases, with 6 bases of the junction left unmatched. The CDR3 DNA sequence: TGTGCCACCAGCCGTGGGACAGGGGGCAGGAATTCACCCCTCCACTTT. It specifies CATSRGTGGRNSPLHF.

The chain combines TRBV7-9 with TRBJ1-1, with D maybe TRBD1 (6 bases). V was cut by 1 base and J by 4 bases, with 10 bases left in between. CDR1 SEHNR and CDR2 FQNEAQ come from the germline V gene (reference sequence). CDR3 size: 14 residues. The CDR3 DNA sequence: TGTGCCAGCAGCTTAGAGGGGGGTGGCACTGAAGCTTTCTTT. Its protein product is CASSLEGGGTEAFF. Complete variable domain (other parts from reference TRBV7-9 and TRBJ1-1): DTGVSQNPRHKITKRGQNVTFRCDPISEHNRLYWYRQTLGQGPEFLTYFQNEAQLEKSRLLSDRFSAERPKGSFSTLEIQRTEQGDSAMYLCASSLEGGGTEAFFGQGTRLTVV.

The CDR3 sequence is CASSTRTSGGSTDTQYF. The CDR3 nucleotides are TGTGCCAGCAGCACCAGGACTAGCGGGGGGAGCACAGATACGCAGTATTTT. This sequence joins TRBV9 and TRBJ2-3, with 14 bases aligning to TRBD2. The CDR3 covers 17 residues. V shed 4 bases and J 0 bases; nucleotides not matched to a gene: 4. Germline CDR1 reads SGDLS; CDR2 reads YYNGEE.

V and J are TRBV7-2 and TRBJ1-6, with 7 positions matching TRBD1. V dropped 5 bases and J dropped 6; count of bases not matched to a gene: 7. The CDR3 length is 15 residues. Looked up from germline, CDR1 is SGHTA and CDR2 is FQGNSA. The CDR3 protein is CASSPVGQFNSPLHF. CDR3 sequence (DNA): TGTGCCAGCAGCCCCGTGGGACAGTTTAATTCACCCCTCCACTTT.

This clone was recorded a few times. This rearrangement joins TRBV11-2 to TRBJ2-7; no clear D gene. Germline lookup yields CDR1 SGHAT and CDR2 FQNNGV. This CDR3 spans 13 amino acids. V was pared by 3 bases and J by 1 base, with 7 bases between. The CDR3 is CASSLTQSYEQYF. The CDR3 bases are TGTGCCAGCAGCTTGACACAGTCCTACGAGCAGTACTTC.

The chain combines TRBV15 with TRBJ2-7; possibly TRBD1 or TRBD2 for D (5 bases each). The germline V and J ends were trimmed by 2 bases and 2 bases, with 16 bases remaining between them. Germline V gene sequence: CDR1 LNHNV, CDR2 YYDKDF (reference sequence). CDR3 length: 16 amino acids. This CDR3 reads CATSRTSPGQPYEQYF. The CDR3 region has the DNA TGTGCCACCAGCAGAACCTCCCCGGGGCAGCCCTACGAGCAGTACTTC.

This clone was observed a few times. The junction departs from the called germline gene at one end, perhaps through a read error. The chain recombines TRBV7-7 with TRBJ2-1; no definite D call. Germline CDR1 is SSHAT and CDR2 is FNYEAQ (reference sequence). The CDR3 is 13 residues long. Here the CDR3 DNA reads TGTGCTAGCAGCGTTAATCCGGACGCCGAGCAGTTCTTC. It specifies CASSVNPDAEQFF.

The rearrangement joins TRBV7-9 to TRBJ2-3; D is uncertain. Germline lookup yields CDR1 SEHNR and CDR2 FQNEAQ (reference sequence). The CDR3 is 11 residues long. V was pared by 4 bases and J by 10 bases, with 9 bases between. Here the CDR3 DNA reads TGTGCCAGCAGCTACACGCTTCCGCAGTATTTT. It translates to CASSYTLPQYF.

The chain recombines TRBV25-1 with TRBJ1-2; a possible D gene is TRBD1 (5 bases). Per the germline V gene, CDR1 is MGHDK and CDR2 is SYGVNS. Trimming removed 4 bases at V and 1 base at J, with 7 bases between. The CDR3 runs to 13 residues. CDR3 in DNA: TGTGCCAGCAGTGTGACAGTTAACTATGGCTACACCTTC. Encoded protein: CASSVTVNYGYTF.

The rearrangement links TRBV5-1 to TRBJ1-1; the D gene is possibly TRBD1 (6 bases). V was clipped by 4 bases and J by 7 bases, with 17 bases between them. The CDR3 is 14 amino acids. Germline CDR1 and CDR2: SGHRS and YFSETQ. As DNA, the CDR3 is TGCGCCAGCAGCCCCGACGCCGGGACACTTGAAGCTTTCTTT. The encoded protein is CASSPDAGTLEAFF.

Concerning this clone: This sample also contains other DNA sequences that code for the same CDR3. This chain joins TRBV27 and TRBJ2-2, with D possibly matching TRBD1 (6 bases). From germline, CDR1 is MNHEY and CDR2 SMNVEV (reference sequence). Trimming removed 4 bases at V and 2 bases at J, with 11 bases between. CDR3 length: 15 residues. The CDR3 DNA follows: TGTGCCAGCAGTTGGGCAGGGGCCAACACCGGGGAGCTGTTTTTT. It specifies CASSWAGANTGELFF.

This clone came up a few times. The V call is TRBV30, the J call TRBJ1-2, with D unclear. In germline, CDR1 is GTSNPN, CDR2 SVGIG (reference sequence). The CDR3 runs to 13 residues. V lost 2 bases to trimming and J lost 3 bases, with 10 bases between them. The CDR3 nucleotides are TGTGCCTGGAGTCCCCAGGAGGACTATGGCTACACCTTC. As protein: CAWSPQEDYGYTF.

Only a few counts were recorded for this clone. The chain joins TRBV29-1 to TRBJ2-7; D uncertain. The CDR3 loop spans 11 amino acids. V lost 2 bases to trimming and J lost 5 bases, with 7 bases between them. Germline loops: CDR1 SQVTM, CDR2 ANQGSEA. The CDR3 spells CSVESGHEQYF. Written as DNA, the CDR3 is TGCAGCGTTGAATCCGGCCACGAGCAGTACTTC.

This clone was seen a handful of times. J is TRBJ1-2 and V is TRBV29-1; 7 bases line up with TRBD1. The length of the CDR3 is 11 residues. Germline-derived CDR1 and CDR2 are SQVTM and ANQGSEA. V shed 7 bases, J shed 3 bases, and the junction held 2 bases outside the gene matches. The CDR3 protein is CSGGTDYGYTF. The CDR3 coding sequence is TGCAGCGGCGGGACAGACTATGGCTACACCTTC.

The V call is TRBV6-5, the J call TRBJ2-7; D perhaps matches TRBD1 (6 bases). This CDR3 has 14 residues. The V gene lost 4 bases and the J gene lost 3 bases, with 13 bases spanning the gap. Germline V gene lookup returns CDR1 MNHEY and CDR2 SVGAGI. Here the CDR3 reads CASSLSTGFYEQYF. The CDR3, as DNA: TGTGCCAGCAGTTTATCCACAGGGTTCTACGAGCAGTACTTC.

The CDR3 spells CASSPDRGNQPQHF. CDR3 in DNA: TGTGCCAGCAGTCCCGACAGGGGCAATCAGCCCCAGCATTTT. This chain joins TRBV27 and TRBJ1-5, with 7 bases that match TRBD1. CDR1 and CDR2 from the germline V gene are MNHEY and SMNVEV (reference sequence). The CDR3 totals 14 residues. V was clipped by 5 bases and J by 2 bases; unmatched bases: 3.

The gene calls are TRBV29-1 and TRBJ2-5; D is possibly TRBD2 (8 bases). Matching the DNA end better, TRBJ2-7 makes the J call doubtful. The CDR3 is 13 residues long. CDR1 SQVTM and CDR2 ANQGSEA come from the germline V gene. CDR3 residues: CSVRGGQTYEQYF. The CDR3 bases are TGCAGCGTCCGGGGGGGACAGACCTACGAGCAGTACTTC.

This clone was detected once. The J gene is TRBJ2-5, the V gene TRBV12-5, with unresolved D. CDR1 and CDR2 from the germline V gene are LGHNT and FRNRAP. Trimming cost V 0 bases and J 5 bases, with 25 bases left between them. This CDR3 comprises 19 residues. The chain's CDR3 is CASGLVLSAGPGDVETQYF. DNA for the CDR3: TGTGCTAGTGGTTTGGTCCTCTCAGCCGGGCCAGGTGATGTTGAGACCCAGTACTTC.

V gene TRBV29-1 combines with J gene TRBJ1-1; D is ambiguous. The CDR3 spans 13 residues. V was clipped by 4 bases and J by 0 bases, with 9 bases between them. Germline CDR1 reads SQVTM; CDR2 reads ANQGSEA. For the CDR3, the DNA is TGCAGCGTTGTGGCAGGTTTGAACACTGAAGCTTTCTTT. Encoded protein: CSVVAGLNTEAFF.

This clone was seen more than once but under ten times. This may be a read error: a much more frequent sequence differs by one nucleotide. This chain connects TRBV6-5 to TRBJ1-2; tentatively, D is TRBD1 (6 bases). The CDR3 totals 12 residues. Germline lookup yields CDR1 MNHEY and CDR2 SVGAGI. Trimming left V 6 bases short and J 2 bases short, with 7 bases between. In nucleotides, the CDR3 is TGTGCCAGCAGAGGGACAAACTATGGCTACACCTTC. Protein: CASRGTNYGYTF.

This chain joins TRBV5-1 and TRBJ1-1; D unresolved. The CDR3 contains 12 residues. V was clipped by 0 bases and J by 4 bases, with 4 bases between them. CDR1 SGHRS and CDR2 YFSETQ come from the germline V gene. The CDR3 sequence is CASSLEGTEAFF. CDR3 DNA sequence: TGCGCCAGCAGCTTGGAGGGCACTGAAGCTTTCTTT.

This clone was counted only a few times. The CDR3 spells CAMARGESYNEQFF. For the CDR3, the DNA is TGTGCCATGGCCCGCGGGGAGTCCTACAATGAGCAGTTCTTC. The chain carries TRBV10-3 and TRBJ2-1, with D maybe TRBD2 (6 bases). Germline values: CDR1 ENHRY, CDR2 SYGVKD. CDR3 size: 14 residues. The ends were cut back, 9 bases at V and 1 base at J, with 13 bases in the middle.

This sequence joins TRBV30 and TRBJ2-5; TRBD2 matches at 9 bases. Trimming removed 7 bases from V and 4 bases from J; junction bases left unmatched: 13. This CDR3 region has 15 residues. Germline values: CDR1 GTSNPN, CDR2 SVGIG (reference sequence). Here the CDR3 reads CASPIWRGGPETQYF. In DNA form, the CDR3 reads TGTGCCTCCCCTATATGGCGGGGGGGCCCAGAGACCCAGTACTTC.